This record covers a single T cell receptor beta chain. This sample is drawn from a study of blood T cell repertoires in COVID-19. On the study more broadly: Donors in the United States, Italy and Spain gave samples during acute or convalescent COVID-19. PBMCs, B-cell-depleted T cells, or T cells were the source of the cDNA or gDNA that made up the material.

Original processing methods: Cell counts per sample came from amplifying reference gene primers. Clones were sequenced by immunoSEQ multiplex PCR, and TCRdb holds only the in-frame ones, with some missing. The V and J calls and the clone size are those of that table, but D and trimming were determined from the DNA. The sample contains under 300,000 clones, about nine tenths of which appear only once. This CDR3 has 18 residues. The sequencing input was peripheral blood. The clonotype was recovered from a woman in her twenties or thirties with active or convalescent COVID-19. V and J are TRBV21-1 and TRBJ1-1; TRBD1, the table's D call, lacks a check against the DNA. TRBV21-1 is noted as a pseudogene. The DNA for the CDR3 is TGTGCCAGCAGCAAAGTGGGCCCAACCCTCCAAATGAACACTGAAGCTTTCTTT. This gives the protein CASSKVGPTLQMNTEAFF.